Each of the 18 T cell receptor beta chains below was sequenced from the same sample in a study of blood T cells in healthy people across ages. Next came a second PCR, run for about 7 to 12 cycles, which used a sample-barcoded 5' primer along with a J-beta primer mix. TCRdb called the 5' RACE reads again in MiXCR, with one record for every CDR3 protein. This sample has 650,000 to 950,000 distinct CDR3 sequences, with around 43% found just once. Specimen: blood. Receptors were obtained from a man in his 60s in good health.

The V and J genes are TRBV7-9 and TRBJ1-6; no clear D. The CDR3 has 12 amino acids. V lost 5 bases, J lost 8 bases, and 7 bases lay in between. Per germline, CDR1 SEHNR and CDR2 FQNEAQ (reference sequence). The CDR3 nucleotides read TGTGCCAGCAGCCAAGTTGATTCACCCCTCCACTTT. Amino acids: CASSQVDSPLHF.

The rearrangement links TRBV9 to TRBJ2-1; D remains ambiguous. V lost 0 bases, J lost 0 bases, and 7 bases lay in between. CDR1 is SGDLS, CDR2 YYNGEE, per germline. The CDR3 runs to 15 residues. DNA of the CDR3: TGTGCCAGCAGCGTAGGCGTGGGCTCCTACAATGAGCAGTTCTTC. Protein product: CASSVGVGSYNEQFF.

The rearrangement uses TRBV16 and TRBJ1-6, with 9 bases fitting TRBD1. The CDR3 is 14 amino acids. V lost 5 bases, J lost 9 bases, and 5 bases stayed unmatched. Germline V CDR1 and CDR2: KGHSY, FQNENV. The CDR3 nucleotides are TGTGCCAGCAGCGGGAGACAGGGGGGTTCACCCCTCCACTTT. As protein: CASSGRQGGSPLHF.

This clonotype showed up just a few times. The chain links TRBV20-1 to TRBJ2-5; 12 nucleotides agree with TRBD2. The V and J ends lost 3 bases and 11 bases, in that order; junction bases with no gene match: 19. The CDR3 is 17 amino acids. Germline V gives CDR1 DFQATT, CDR2 SNEGSKA (reference sequence). The CDR3 spells CSARELAGGSLGREQYF. The CDR3 DNA follows: TGCAGTGCTAGGGAACTAGCGGGGGGTTCCTTAGGGAGAGAGCAGTACTTC.

This clonotype was counted only a few times. The rearrangement links TRBV10-3 to TRBJ2-1; D is perhaps TRBD1 (6 bases). Per the germline V gene, CDR1 is ENHRY and CDR2 is SYGVKD. Between the trimmed V and J ends, which lost 6 bases and 8 bases, there was a span of 14 bases. There are 13 residues in the CDR3. For the CDR3, the DNA is TGTGCCATCAGGGGTCCTTACAGGGATGAGCAGTTCTTC. Amino acids: CAIRGPYRDEQFF.

The rearrangement joins TRBV24-1 to TRBJ2-5; TRBD1 or TRBD2 may be the D gene (5 bases each). The J call is doubtful: the DNA matches TRBJ2-7 better. The CDR3 totals 13 residues. Germline-derived CDR1 and CDR2 are KGHDR and SFDVKD. The chain's CDR3 is CATSDLRGDEQYF. CDR3 DNA: TGTGCCACCAGTGATTTGCGAGGGGACGAGCAGTACTTC.

The rearrangement links TRBV12-3 or TRBV12-4 to TRBJ2-3; D possibly corresponds to TRBD1 (6 bases). The V gene lost 6 bases and the J gene lost 3 bases, with 16 bases spanning the gap. The CDR3 is made up of 15 amino acids. The CDR3 region is CASSPQARGTDTQYF. CDR3 DNA: TGTGCCAGCAGCCCCCAGGCCAGGGGTACAGATACGCAGTATTTT.

V usage is TRBV7-2 and J usage is TRBJ1-2, with unresolved D. V was shortened by 5 bases and J by 8 bases, with 18 bases between the two germline ends. Germline values: CDR1 SGHTA, CDR2 FQGNSA. CDR3 length equals 14 residues. The CDR3 DNA reads TGTGCCAGCAGCGCTCCAATTACATCCTCCGGCTACACCTTC. Translating gives CASSAPITSSGYTF. Full variable domain (outside the CDR3, taken from reference TRBV7-2 and TRBJ1-2): GAGVSQSPSNKVTEKGKDVELRCDPISGHTALYWYRQSLGQGLEFLIYFQGNSAPDKSGLPSDRFSAERTGGSVSTLTIQRTQQEDSAVYLCASSAPITSSGYTFGSGTRLTVV.

The genes are TRBV27 and TRBJ2-3; possibly TRBD2 for D (5 bases). V was shortened by 0 bases and J by 1 base, with 8 bases between the two germline ends. This CDR3 has 15 amino acids. The germline CDR1 and CDR2 sequences are MNHEY and SMNVEV (reference sequence). The CDR3 protein is CASSLSRARTDTQYF. CDR3 coding DNA: TGTGCCAGCAGTTTATCGCGGGCCCGCACAGATACGCAGTATTTT.

The chain has TRBV28 and TRBJ1-6, with D possibly being TRBD1 (6 bases). V was cut by 8 bases and J by 5 bases, with 13 bases left in between. In germline, CDR1 is MDHEN, CDR2 SYDVKM. The CDR3 covers 14 residues. CDR3 protein: CASGTTGHNSPLHF. The CDR3 DNA sequence: TGTGCCAGCGGGACCACAGGGCATAATTCACCCCTCCACTTT.

This clonotype was counted only a few times. This chain joins TRBV9 and TRBJ2-7; no clear D gene. CDR1 and CDR2 (germline): SGDLS, YYNGEE. Trimming took off 0 bases at V and 3 bases at J, with 13 bases between the two ends. CDR3 length: 15 amino acids. The CDR3 nucleotides read TGTGCCAGCAGCGTAGGAAAGGGTACCGTCTACGAGCAGTACTTC. Residues: CASSVGKGTVYEQYF.

The table lists this clonotype with a few counts. The rearrangement joins TRBV7-9 to TRBJ2-5; D might be TRBD1 (5 bases). Germline CDR1 and CDR2: SEHNR and FQNEAQ (reference sequence). The V end lost 5 bases, the J end lost 4 bases, and 11 bases lay between the germline ends. This CDR3 spans 13 amino acids. CDR3 amino acids: CASSPDKIETQYF. CDR3 nucleotide sequence: TGTGCCAGCAGCCCGGACAAGATAGAGACCCAGTACTTC.

J is TRBJ2-7 and V is TRBV4-1, with TRBD1 as a possible D gene (6 bases). The better agreement between TRBJ2-4 and the DNA end casts doubt on the J call. There are 15 residues in the CDR3. Germline V gives CDR1 MGHRA, CDR2 YSYEKL. CDR3 loop: CASSQTGFSQNIQYF. The DNA for the CDR3 is TGCGCCAGCAGCCAAACAGGGTTTTCGCAAAACATTCAGTACTTC.

This clonotype occurred a few times. In nucleotides, the CDR3 is TGTGCCAGCGTTTACGACGATCCTTCACCCCTCCACTTT. This codes for CASVYDDPSPLHF. The chain couples TRBV6-1 to TRBJ1-6; D not certain. CDR1 is MNHNS, CDR2 SASEGT, per germline. V was pared by 8 bases and J by 9 bases, with 14 bases between. The CDR3 spans 13 residues.

The chain couples TRBV5-1 to TRBJ2-3; D gene unclear. Germline V gene sequence: CDR1 SGHRS, CDR2 YFSETQ. CDR3 size: 14 residues. V dropped 3 bases and J dropped 4 bases, with 12 bases sitting between them. The CDR3 bases are TGCGCCAGCAGCTCCAAACCCCACCCAGATACGCAGTATTTT. It translates to CASSSKPHPDTQYF.

This chain connects TRBV5-1 to TRBJ2-6; no reliable D call. The CDR3 is 18 amino acids. Per germline, CDR1 SGHRS and CDR2 YFSETQ. V shed 0 bases and J shed 0 bases, with 13 bases lying between them. CDR3 in DNA: TGCGCCAGCAGCTTGGGTGTTGTCCGGTACTCTGGGGCCAACGTCCTGACTTTC. This gives the protein CASSLGVVRYSGANVLTF.

The CDR3 DNA reads as TGTGCCAGCAGCCAAGATTGGGGCGGCGGAAATTCACCCCTCCACTTT. Translated: CASSQDWGGGNSPLHF. The gene calls are TRBV3-1 and TRBJ1-6; TRBD1 might be the D (5 bases). In germline, CDR1 is LGHDT, CDR2 YNNKEL (reference sequence). Trimming took off 0 bases at V and 7 bases at J, with 13 bases between the two ends. The CDR3 totals 16 residues.

This chain connects TRBV12-3 or TRBV12-4 to TRBJ2-1; D possibly corresponds to TRBD2 (5 bases). The length of the CDR3 is 14 residues. Trimming stripped 10 bases from V and 1 base from J, with 14 bases between. The DNA of the CDR3 is TGTGCCAACAAACGGGGTGGTTCCTACAATGAGCAGTTCTTC. It translates to CANKRGGSYNEQFF.